One and the same sample provided the 19 T cell receptor beta chains below, sequenced in a study of cytomegalovirus exposure and HLA in healthy donors (dated by TCRdb to 2016 to 2017). Preparation of the library involved the immunoSEQ multiplex PCR assay. For the multiplex PCR, a mixture combining 60 forward primers for TCR Vbeta segments and 13 reverse primers for TCR Jbeta segments was used. TCRdb took over this immuneACCESS table, retaining in-frame rearrangements with V and J assigned. Such tables are incomplete; in checked studies, under half of the missing clones stem from an unresolved V gene, and the remainder is unexplained. The sample table holds about 180,000 clones, of which around 80% were seen once. The ten largest make up around 2.3% of the sample. Sequenced: PBMCs. These receptors were collected from a woman in her 30s in good health and CMV-seropositive.

This clone has just a few counts. The CDR3 DNA reads TGTGCCAGCAGCTTGGCGCGGACAGCTTATGGCTACACCTTC. Translation gives CASSLARTAYGYTF. The chain links TRBV5-6 to TRBJ1-2; a possible D gene is TRBD1 (6 bases). V was pared by 0 bases and J by 5 bases, with 11 bases between. The CDR3 extends over 14 amino acids. Germline V gene sequence: CDR1 SGHDT, CDR2 YYEEEE.

Concerning this clone: The junction shows a germline mismatch at one end, possibly a read error. At the DNA level, this CDR3 is encoded by other sequences in the same sample as well. The chain combines TRBV10-3 with TRBJ2-3; possible D gene TRBD1, 5 bases. From germline, CDR1 is ENHRY and CDR2 SYGVKD. The CDR3 sequence is 14 residues long. The CDR3 region has the DNA TGTGCCATTAGTGAAGCTCAGGGCGCAGATACGCAGTATTTT. Residues: CAISEAQGADTQYF.

This clone showed up just once. CDR3 in DNA: TGTGCCAGCAGTGAAGAATTGTTTGCGGGGGGGAACCAAGAGACCCAGTACTTC. It translates to CASSEELFAGGNQETQYF. This chain links TRBV6-1 with TRBJ2-5; TRBD2 matches at 9 bases. The CDR3 length is 18 residues. After removal of 1 base from V and 0 bases from J, the junction contained 9 bases not matched to a gene. Germline CDR1 MNHNS, CDR2 SASEGT.

The V gene is TRBV30, the J gene TRBJ2-1, with TRBD2 matching 13 bases. This CDR3 region has 18 residues. Germline V gene sequence: CDR1 GTSNPN, CDR2 SVGIG (reference sequence). V lost 3 bases and J lost 6; bases outside the gene matches: 14. The CDR3 sequence is CAWSRGLAGPSLGNEQFF. The CDR3 DNA is TGTGCCTGGAGCCGGGGACTAGCGGGGCCCTCCTTGGGCAATGAGCAGTTCTTC.

V usage is TRBV5-6 and J usage is TRBJ2-2; 8 bases map to TRBD2. This CDR3 spans 16 amino acids. The J segment lost 5 bases and the V segment lost 4 bases, leaving 10 bases of the junction unmatched. The germline CDR1 and CDR2 sequences are SGHDT and YYEEEE. This chain's CDR3 is CASSRGITSGTGELFF. CDR3 in DNA: TGTGCCAGCAGCCGGGGGATTACTAGCGGTACCGGGGAGCTGTTTTTT.

This chain links TRBV19 with TRBJ2-3, with TRBD2 as a possible D gene (6 bases). Trimming cost V 6 bases and J 8 bases, with 15 bases left between them. CDR3 length: 13 residues. Looked up from germline, CDR1 is LNHDA and CDR2 is SQIVND (reference sequence). The CDR3 DNA reads TGTGCCAGTAGCCCGAACCCCGGGGGTACGCAGTATTTT. It codes for CASSPNPGGTQYF.

The rearrangement uses TRBV5-1 and TRBJ2-7; D is uncertain. Germline V gene sequence: CDR1 SGHRS, CDR2 YFSETQ. The CDR3 is made up of 14 amino acids. Between the trimmed V and J ends, which lost 2 bases and 3 bases, there was a span of 12 bases. In nucleotides, the CDR3 is TGCGCCAGCAGCTTAGACACCCAAGGCTACGAGCAGTACTTC. Encoded protein: CASSLDTQGYEQYF.

With respect to this clone: Other DNA variants within this sample encode the same CDR3. The genes are TRBV19 and TRBJ1-1; 7 bases line up with TRBD1. CDR1 is LNHDA and CDR2 is SQIVND in the germline V gene (reference sequence). This CDR3 spans 13 amino acids. The trim removed 6 bases at V and 8 bases at J, leaving 9 bases unmatched. Here the CDR3 DNA reads TGTGCCAGTAGCCAAACCAGGGGGACCGAAGCTTTCTTT. Translated, it gives CASSQTRGTEAFF.

Here the CDR3 DNA reads TGCGCCAGCAGCCAAGGTCGGCGGGGAGGCTATGGCTACACCTTC. Amino acid sequence: CASSQGRRGGYGYTF. The rearrangement uses TRBV4-3 and TRBJ1-2; D is uncertain. Trimming pared 1 base from V and 4 bases from J, leaving 13 bases between. The CDR3 sequence is 15 residues long. Germline assignment: CDR1 LGHNA and CDR2 YSLEER.

The V gene is TRBV19, the J gene TRBJ2-7; possibly TRBD1 for D (5 bases). The CDR3 is 13 amino acids. Trimming took 4 bases from V and 2 from J, leaving 9 bases between them. From germline, CDR1 is LNHDA and CDR2 SQIVND (reference sequence). The CDR3: CASSRQPTYEQYF. The CDR3 DNA is TGTGCCAGTAGTAGACAGCCTACCTACGAGCAGTACTTC.

This clone came up once. This chain uses TRBV13 with TRBJ2-5, with 8 bases lining up with TRBD2. The CDR3 totals 15 residues. Germline V gene data show CDR1 as PRHDT and CDR2 as FYEKMQ (reference sequence). The trim removed 2 bases at V and 2 bases at J, leaving 4 bases unmatched. CDR3 protein: CASSLLRGAQETQYF. The CDR3 bases are TGTGCCAGCAGCTTACTGCGGGGGGCGCAAGAGACCCAGTACTTC.

Points on this clone: A read error may produce the germline difference seen at one junction end. This chain links TRBV7-9 with TRBJ2-6; 7 bases map to TRBD1. The CDR3 sequence is 17 residues long. The germline CDR1 and CDR2 sequences are SEHNR and FQNEAQ (reference sequence). CDR3 sequence reads: CASSRQGNPSGANGLTF. The CDR3 bases are TGTGCCAGCAGCCGACAGGGCAACCCCTCTGGGGCCAACGGCCTGACTTTC.

The chain combines TRBV18 with TRBJ2-1; 10 bases align to TRBD2. The CDR3 contains 20 residues. CDR1 and CDR2 (germline): KGHSH, LQKENI. Trimming took 4 bases from V and 8 from J; bases not matched to a gene: 23. The CDR3 nucleotides read TGTGCCAGCTCACAAAGTCCTAGCGGGGGATTCGGGTTTAATTCGGATGAGCAGTTCTTC. It is translated as CASSQSPSGGFGFNSDEQFF.

J is TRBJ1-5 and V is TRBV7-2, with 9 nucleotides matching TRBD1. J was trimmed by 4 bases and V by 0 bases; bases with no gene match: 7. The CDR3 has 17 residues. Germline V gives CDR1 SGHTA, CDR2 FQGNSA. As DNA, the CDR3 is TGTGCCAGCAGCTTAGCCCGGGGGACAGGGTGGAATCAGCCCCAGCATTTT. Residues: CASSLARGTGWNQPQHF.

The chain carries TRBV12-5 and TRBJ2-7, with D possibly being TRBD1 (7 bases). Trimming removed 5 bases from V and 4 bases from J, with 18 bases in between. The CDR3 runs to 15 residues. CDR1 LGHNT and CDR2 FRNRAP come from the germline V gene. The chain's CDR3 is CASGHNRGGGYEQYF. For the CDR3, the DNA is TGTGCTAGTGGTCACAACAGGGGAGGAGGTTACGAGCAGTACTTC.

The chain recombines TRBV9 with TRBJ2-6, with no clear D. The length of the CDR3 is 16 residues. Germline CDR1 is SGDLS and CDR2 is YYNGEE. Trimming stripped 4 bases from V and 1 base from J, with 12 bases between. CDR3 in amino acids: CASSITLLSGANVLTF. CDR3 coding DNA: TGTGCCAGCAGCATTACTCTACTTTCTGGGGCCAACGTCCTGACTTTC. Full variable domain (remainder filled in from reference TRBV9 and TRBJ2-6): DSGVTQTPKHLITATGQRVTLRCSPRSGDLSVYWYQQSLDQGLQFLIQYYNGEERAKGNILERFSAQQFPDLHSELNLSSLELGDSALYFCASSITLLSGANVLTFGAGSRLTVL.

In this sample, this clone turned up once. The chain's CDR3 is CASHSGGHYNEQFF. The CDR3 DNA sequence: TGTGCCAGCCACTCCGGGGGGCACTACAATGAGCAGTTCTTC. V and J are TRBV27 and TRBJ2-1, with a tentative D call TRBD2 (7 bases). The ends were cut back, 8 bases at V and 3 bases at J, with 14 bases in the middle. The CDR3 sequence is 14 residues long. The V gene's germline CDR1 is MNHEY and CDR2 SMNVEV (reference sequence).

Here the CDR3 DNA reads TGCGCCAGCAGCCCTTTAGCGGGGGGTCGAATATCAGGGACCCAGTACTTC. The encoded protein is CASSPLAGGRISGTQYF. The chain has TRBV4-3 and TRBJ2-5; 10 positions agree with TRBD2. The CDR3 sequence is 17 residues long. The junction had 15 bases not matched to a gene; V was cut back by 4 bases and J by 7 bases. Germline CDR1 LGHNA, CDR2 YSLEER.

This clone was counted once. The genes are TRBV6-1 and TRBJ2-7, with TRBD2 matching 7 bases. The CDR3 extends over 13 amino acids. CDR1 is MNHNS, CDR2 SASEGT, per germline. V lost 9 bases to trimming and J lost 1 base; unmatched junction nucleotides: 6. Written as DNA, the CDR3 is TGTGCCAGTGAAGAGCGGGGATCCTACGAGCAGTACTTC. Translating gives CASEERGSYEQYF.